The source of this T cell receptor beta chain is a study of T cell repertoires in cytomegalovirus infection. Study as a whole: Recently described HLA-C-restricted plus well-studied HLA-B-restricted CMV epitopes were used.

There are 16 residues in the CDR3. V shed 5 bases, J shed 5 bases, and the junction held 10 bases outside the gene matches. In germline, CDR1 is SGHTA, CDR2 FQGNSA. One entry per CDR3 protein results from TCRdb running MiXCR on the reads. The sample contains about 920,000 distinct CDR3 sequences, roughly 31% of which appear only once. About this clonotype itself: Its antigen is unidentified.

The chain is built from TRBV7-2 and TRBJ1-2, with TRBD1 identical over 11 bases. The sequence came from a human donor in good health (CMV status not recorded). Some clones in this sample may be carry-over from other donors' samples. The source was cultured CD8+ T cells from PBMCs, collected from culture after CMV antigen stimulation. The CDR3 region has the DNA TGTGCCAGCAGCCACGATTACGGACAGGGGGCTTATGGCTACACCTTC. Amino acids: CASSHDYGQGAYGYTF.